Included here is one T cell receptor (beta chain) sequence, with context. Sequencing was performed with immunoSEQ multiplex PCR; in TCRdb, only in-frame clones are kept and a portion is missing. Among fewer than 65,000 clones listed, over 80% were seen once. One Seattle source followed patients from active infection through their disease course. This entry belongs to a study of blood T cell repertoires in COVID-19. The CDR3 is 13 amino acids. V lost 5 bases to trimming and J lost 5 bases; unmatched junction nucleotides: 7. Germline lookup yields CDR1 SGHNT and CDR2 YYREEE (reference sequence). This chain connects TRBV5-4 to TRBJ2-7, with 7 bases aligning to TRBD1. The TCR was taken from a man aged 25 to 40 with COVID-19, enrolled during active disease. The specimen was peripheral blood. In DNA, the CDR3 is TGTGCCAGCAGACCACCTACAGGGGACGAGCAGTACTTC. Translated: CASRPPTGDEQYF.